The text below deals with one T cell receptor (beta chain). Germline lookup yields CDR1 SGHDT and CDR2 YYEEEE. V dropped 9 bases and J dropped 1 base, with 17 bases sitting between them. The CDR3 contains 15 residues. Profiling relied on immunoSEQ multiplex PCR, and the TCRdb table lists in-frame clones only, not all of them. The sample includes tens of thousands of clones, roughly 80% of them seen just once. Cohorts were determined from participant-reported clinical history. The data derive from a study of blood T cell repertoires in COVID-19. The J gene is TRBJ1-5, the V gene TRBV5-6; D gene uncertain. The sequence was obtained from a woman between 40 and 55 years old with acute COVID-19. Source material: PBMCs or T cells enriched from blood (not recorded which). CDR3 sequence reads: CATPAGAKSNQPQHF. DNA of the CDR3: TGTGCCACCCCCGCGGGAGCAAAAAGCAATCAGCCCCAGCATTTT. Supplemented by reference TRBV5-6 and TRBJ1-5, the full variable domain reads DAGVTQSPTHLIKTRGQQVTLRCSPKSGHDTVSWYQQALGQGPQFIFQYYEEEERQRGNFPDRFSGHQFPNYSSELNVNALLLGDSALYLCATPAGAKSNQPQHFGDGTRLSIL.